The entry below describes one T cell receptor beta chain. This sample was included in a study of blood T cell repertoires in COVID-19. At the level of the study: PBMCs, B-cell-depleted T cells, or T cells provided the cDNA or gDNA that made up the material.

TCRdb keeps only in-frame clones here, not all; method: immunoSEQ multiplex PCR. The sample includes 95,000 to 150,000 clones, roughly four fifths of them seen just once. The origin of this receptor is a man in his 60s with acute or convalescent COVID-19. Sequenced material: peripheral blood.

CDR3 DNA sequence: TGCGCCAGCACCCCGGACAGGGGGCTAACTGAAGCTTTCTTT. Its translation is CASTPDRGLTEAFF. The J gene is TRBJ1-1, the V gene TRBV10-1; TRBD1 matches 11 bases. CDR1 WNHNN and CDR2 SYGVQD come from the germline V gene (reference sequence). This CDR3 spans 14 amino acids. The trim removed 7 bases at V and 5 bases at J, leaving 6 bases unmatched.